The 26 T cell receptor beta chains below all came from one sample that was sequenced in a study of PD-L1 blockade in urothelial cancer. Time point in this sample: pretreatment peripheral blood. Data came from immunoSEQ multiplex PCR; TCRdb stores just in-frame clones and leaves some out. The table lists some 46,000 clones, about 84% of them singletons. This material consisted of PBMCs, taken around atezolizumab (anti-PD-L1) treatment. The receptors derive from a man aged 60 to 75 with urothelial cancer.

The genes are TRBV5-4 and TRBJ2-7; maybe TRBD2 (5 bases). CDR3 length equals 15 residues. Trimming took off 0 bases at V and 4 bases at J, with 14 bases between the two ends. Germline V gene sequence: CDR1 SGHNT, CDR2 YYREEE (reference sequence). The CDR3 coding sequence is TGTGCCAGCAGCTTGGGTGCAGGACTGAGTTACGAGCAGTACTTC. It is translated as CASSLGAGLSYEQYF.

This clone was counted between two and nine times. This chain uses TRBV6-4 with TRBJ1-1; D possibly corresponds to TRBD1 (6 bases). This CDR3 comprises 14 residues. Trimming cost V 5 bases and J 4 bases, with 14 bases left between them. The germline gives CDR1 MRHNA, CDR2 SNTAGT. The CDR3 sequence is CASSPQGSITEAFF. The CDR3, as DNA: TGTGCCAGCAGTCCACAGGGTAGTATCACTGAAGCTTTCTTT.

This clone is a singleton in its sample. The rearrangement joins TRBV18 to TRBJ1-1; D remains ambiguous. Trimming took off 2 bases at V and 3 bases at J, with 7 bases between the two ends. The germline V gene has CDR1 KGHSH and CDR2 LQKENI. The CDR3 is 13 amino acids. The CDR3 loop is CASSPNGDTEAFF. The CDR3 DNA is TGTGCCAGCTCACCAAACGGGGACACTGAAGCTTTCTTT.

The J gene is TRBJ2-5, the V gene TRBV2; 13 bases align to TRBD2. The CDR3 consists of 16 residues. J was trimmed by 4 bases and V by 3 bases; bases with no gene match: 5. The germline V gene encodes CDR1 SNHLY and CDR2 FYNNEI. The CDR3 DNA follows: TGTGCCAGCAGTGACTTTAGGACTAGCGGGAGAGAGACCCAGTACTTC. It is translated as CASSDFRTSGRETQYF.

J is TRBJ2-7 and V is TRBV4-3; 7 bases are shared with TRBD2. V shed 3 bases, J shed 7 bases, and the junction held 12 bases outside the gene matches. The CDR3 covers 15 residues. Per the germline V gene, CDR1 is LGHNA and CDR2 is YSLEER. CDR3 residues: CASSHGAGTIREQYF. For the CDR3, the DNA is TGCGCCAGCAGCCACGGGGCCGGGACTATCAGGGAGCAGTACTTC.

This rearrangement joins TRBV20-1 to TRBJ2-5; D gene ambiguous. CDR3 length: 10 amino acids. Germline V CDR1 and CDR2: DFQATT, SNEGSKA (reference sequence). V was cut by 5 bases and J by 2 bases, with 3 bases left in between. DNA of the CDR3: TGCAGTGCTTATCAAGAGACCCAGTACTTC. The encoded protein is CSAYQETQYF.

This chain joins TRBV19 and TRBJ2-7, with TRBD2 matching 7 bases. Losses at the gene ends were 3 bases for V and 3 bases for J; bases not matched to a gene: 2. CDR3 size: 13 residues. Germline V gene sequence: CDR1 LNHDA, CDR2 SQIVND (reference sequence). CDR3 in DNA: TGTGCCAGTAGTATCAGGGAGGGCTACGAGCAGTACTTC. Translated, it gives CASSIREGYEQYF.

The V and J genes are TRBV6-1 and TRBJ2-5; the D is unclear. The germline CDR1 and CDR2 sequences are MNHNS and SASEGT. The CDR3 totals 13 residues. Trimming cost V 4 bases and J 1 base, with 7 bases left between them. This chain's CDR3 is CASSGHIQETQYF. The CDR3 DNA reads as TGTGCCAGCAGTGGACACATCCAAGAGACCCAGTACTTC.

This chain links TRBV7-9 with TRBJ2-3; 15 positions match TRBD2. The germline gives CDR1 SEHNR, CDR2 FQNEAQ (reference sequence). J was trimmed by 2 bases and V by 1 base; bases with no gene match: 4. The length of the CDR3 is 18 residues. In nucleotides, the CDR3 is TGTGCCAGCAGCTTAGGGGGACTAGCGGGAGGCTACACAGATACGCAGTATTTT. It codes for CASSLGGLAGGYTDTQYF.

This clone turned up a few times. The V and J genes are TRBV2 and TRBJ1-5; D not resolved. Trimming shortened V by 4 bases and J by 2 bases, and 9 bases separated the two germline ends. The CDR3 contains 14 residues. The germline V gene has CDR1 SNHLY and CDR2 FYNNEI. The CDR3 spells CASSAQVGNQPQHF. The CDR3 coding sequence is TGTGCCAGCAGTGCGCAGGTCGGCAATCAGCCCCAGCATTTT.

V usage is TRBV5-1 and J usage is TRBJ2-1, with 11 bases fitting TRBD2. V gave up 2 bases and J gave up 7 bases; unmatched junction bases: 11. Germline lookup yields CDR1 SGHRS and CDR2 YFSETQ. The CDR3 covers 17 residues. DNA for the CDR3: TGCGCCAGCAGCTTTTCCCCCCTAGCGGGAGGTTATAATGAGCAGTTCTTC. It encodes CASSFSPLAGGYNEQFF.

The chain uses TRBV7-2 and TRBJ2-3; 10 bases are shared with TRBD2. Germline V gene data show CDR1 as SGHTA and CDR2 as FQGNSA. The CDR3 length is 15 residues. With 5 bases clipped from V and 5 bases from J, the junction kept 7 bases outside the gene matches. The chain's CDR3 is CASSPPAGGLDTQYF. The CDR3 DNA sequence: TGTGCCAGCAGCCCACCAGCGGGAGGGTTAGATACGCAGTATTTT.

This clone appeared once. This chain links TRBV6-6 with TRBJ2-3; no definite D call. The V end was cut by 0 bases, the J end by 2 bases, with 9 bases between. In germline, CDR1 is MNHNY, CDR2 SVGAGI (reference sequence). There are 15 residues in the CDR3. In DNA form, the CDR3 reads TGTGCCAGCAGTTACTCCTTCGAGGTCACAGATACGCAGTATTTT. This codes for CASSYSFEVTDTQYF.

This chain uses TRBV28 with TRBJ2-2; possible D gene TRBD1, 6 bases. Germline CDR1 reads MDHEN; CDR2 reads SYDVKM. The V and J ends lost 5 bases and 6 bases respectively, with 13 bases between them. The CDR3 runs to 14 residues. CDR3 region: CASSQQGLAGELFF. CDR3 in DNA: TGTGCCAGCAGTCAACAGGGATTGGCCGGGGAGCTGTTTTTT.

This clone occurred a few times. The rearrangement links TRBV29-1 to TRBJ1-5; 7 positions agree with TRBD1. Trimming cost V 4 bases and J 4 bases; bases outside gene matches: 4. This CDR3 is 13 amino acids long. Looked up from germline, CDR1 is SQVTM and CDR2 is ANQGSEA. CDR3 nucleotides: TGCAGCGTTGCACAGGGGCCTAATCAGCCCCAGCATTTT. Its translation: CSVAQGPNQPQHF.

The chain couples TRBV18 to TRBJ1-5; D remains ambiguous. V shed 6 bases and J shed 2 bases, with 11 bases lying between them. In germline, CDR1 is KGHSH, CDR2 LQKENI. The CDR3 length is 14 residues. CDR3 protein: CASSLDIGNQPQHF. The CDR3 DNA follows: TGTGCCAGCTCCCTCGATATAGGCAATCAGCCCCAGCATTTT.

This sequence joins TRBV10-1 and TRBJ2-2; weak D call: TRBD1 (6 bases). The germline V and J ends were trimmed by 5 bases and 1 base, with 14 bases remaining between them. The CDR3 contains 16 residues. Germline values: CDR1 WNHNN, CDR2 SYGVQD (reference sequence). CDR3 DNA sequence: TGCGCCAGCAGTCCCCGAAGGGGGATGAACACCGGGGAGCTGTTTTTT. Protein: CASSPRRGMNTGELFF.

This clone showed up just a few times. CDR3 nucleotide sequence: TGTGCCAGCAGTGACATCGAGGGCACTGAAGCTTTCTTT. Translation: CASSDIEGTEAFF. This chain links TRBV6-4 with TRBJ1-1; D uncertain. The germline gives CDR1 MRHNA, CDR2 SNTAGT. The CDR3 sequence is 13 residues long. The V gene lost 2 bases and the J gene lost 4 bases, with 8 bases spanning the gap.

This clone has a handful of counts. The rearrangement links TRBV28 to TRBJ1-2; D gene uncertain. Germline CDR1 reads MDHEN; CDR2 reads SYDVKM. V lost 1 base, J lost 7 bases, and 10 bases lay in between. The CDR3 runs 13 residues. CDR3 nucleotides: TGTGCCAGCAGTTTATCTGGGGAGGCTGGCTACACCTTC. Protein product: CASSLSGEAGYTF.

CDR3 DNA sequence: TGTGCCAGCAGTTCCTTGACTAGCGGGAAAGAAAACATTCAGTACTTC. It codes for CASSSLTSGKENIQYF. The rearrangement uses TRBV6-5 and TRBJ2-4, with 11 positions matching TRBD2. The CDR3 runs 16 residues. CDR1 and CDR2 (germline): MNHEY, SVGAGI. Trimming removed 4 bases from V and 5 bases from J; junction bases left unmatched: 7.

The CDR3 spells CASSVILDTQYF. The CDR3 nucleotides are TGTGCCAGCAGCGTAATCTTAGATACGCAGTATTTT. The chain uses TRBV9 and TRBJ2-3; no firm D call. This CDR3 is built from 12 residues. Trimming pared 1 base from V and 5 bases from J, leaving 5 bases between. Germline values: CDR1 SGDLS, CDR2 YYNGEE.

The J gene is TRBJ2-1, the V gene TRBV5-6; D is ambiguous. Germline CDR1 and CDR2: SGHDT and YYEEEE. This CDR3 is 12 amino acids long. The ends were cut back, 0 bases at V and 8 bases at J, with 6 bases in the middle. CDR3 nucleotides: TGTGCCAGCAGCTTGGGTTCGGATGAGCAGTTCTTC. Translated: CASSLGSDEQFF.

CDR3 amino acids: CASSPRQGGSREQFF. In DNA, the CDR3 is TGCGCCAGCAGCCCGAGACAGGGGGGAAGTAGAGAGCAGTTCTTC. The V gene is TRBV5-1, the J gene TRBJ2-1, with 9 bases matching TRBD1. The J segment lost 10 bases and the V segment lost 4 bases, leaving 12 bases of the junction unmatched. This CDR3 spans 15 amino acids. Germline loops: CDR1 SGHRS, CDR2 YFSETQ.

V usage is TRBV6-5 and J usage is TRBJ1-2, with D possibly TRBD1 on 6 matching bases. The CDR3 spans 13 residues. CDR1 and CDR2 from the germline V gene are MNHEY and SVGAGI. V shed 4 bases and J shed 0 bases, with 6 bases lying between them. The DNA for the CDR3 is TGTGCCAGCAGTTCAGGGGCTAACTATGGCTACACCTTC. It codes for CASSSGANYGYTF.

This chain uses TRBV2 with TRBJ2-2, with 9 bases identical to TRBD1. Germline V lookup: CDR1 SNHLY, CDR2 FYNNEI. J gave up 6 bases and V 6 bases, and 8 bases lay outside the gene matches. The CDR3 is 15 amino acids. The CDR3 here is CASSSRDRVPGELFF. The DNA of the CDR3 is TGTGCCAGCAGCTCCCGGGACAGGGTTCCCGGGGAGCTGTTTTTT.

The gene calls are TRBV6-1 and TRBJ1-1, with unresolved D. The CDR3 covers 13 residues. The germline gives CDR1 MNHNS, CDR2 SASEGT. V lost 2 bases and J 9 bases, leaving 13 bases between the germline ends. The CDR3, as DNA: TGTGCCAGCAGTGAAATAGTTGAGTCGAAAGCTTTCTTT. It yields the protein CASSEIVESKAFF.